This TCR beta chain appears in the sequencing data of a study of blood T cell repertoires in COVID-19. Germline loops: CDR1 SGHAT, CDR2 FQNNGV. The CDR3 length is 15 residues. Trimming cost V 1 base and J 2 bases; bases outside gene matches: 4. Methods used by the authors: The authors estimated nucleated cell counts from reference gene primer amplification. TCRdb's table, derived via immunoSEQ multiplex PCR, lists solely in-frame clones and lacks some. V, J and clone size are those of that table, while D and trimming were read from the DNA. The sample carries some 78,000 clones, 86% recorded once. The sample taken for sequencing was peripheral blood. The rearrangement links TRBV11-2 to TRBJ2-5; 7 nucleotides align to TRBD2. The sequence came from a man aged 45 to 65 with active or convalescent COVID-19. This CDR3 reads CASSLAPGGQETQYF. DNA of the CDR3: TGTGCCAGCAGCTTAGCCCCGGGAGGACAAGAGACCCAGTACTTC.